The table lists the clone carrying this T cell receptor beta chain with a few counts. Its antigen is not known. This sample stems from a study of beta chain features in type 1 diabetes. Investigators reverse transcribed all isolated RNA, so they sequenced expressed TCRB transcripts. The assay was immunoSEQ multiplex PCR, and TCRdb's table has in-frame clones only and misses some. The profile shows approximately 170,000 clones, roughly 8% of them singletons. The CDR3 has 14 amino acids. The germline gives CDR1 SEHNR, CDR2 FQNEAQ (reference sequence). V dropped 7 bases and J dropped 0 bases, with 12 bases sitting between them. General study points: Patients with Type 1 diabetes showed moderately but significantly shorter TCRB CDR3s in all four CD4+ subsets. Within the patient group, naive, central memory and Treg TCRB repertoires appeared more similar to each other than within healthy donors.

Sequenced material: central memory CD4+ T cells from blood. The rearrangement uses TRBV7-9 and TRBJ1-1; weak D call: TRBD1 (5 bases). The TCR sequence derives from a woman aged 40 to 50 with type 1 diabetes. The CDR3 region has the DNA TGTGCCAGCACCCGACAGACCATGAACACTGAAGCTTTCTTT. Encoded protein: CASTRQTMNTEAFF. The complete variable domain, with remaining parts taken from reference TRBV7-9 and TRBJ1-1, reads DTGVSQNPRHKITKRGQNVTFRCDPISEHNRLYWYRQTLGQGPEFLTYFQNEAQLEKSRLLSDRFSAERPKGSFSTLEIQRTEQGDSAMYLCASTRQTMNTEAFFGQGTRLTVV.